This TCR beta chain was retrieved from a study of radiation and T cells in renal cell carcinoma. Whole-study results and caveats: In blood, top tumor clones expanded by 2 weeks, shrinking by 4.

Measured with immunoSEQ multiplex PCR; TCRdb has only the in-frame clones, and not every one. Here the sample spans roughly 150,000 clones, approximately 86% being singletons. Time point defined: blood 2 weeks post-SBRT. Stated treatment: 15 Gy SBRT to primary tumor, nephrectomy 4 weeks later. This renal cell carcinoma was of the clear cell type. This clone turned up a few times. Antigen unknown. Source: blood, taken from a patient whose treatment included radiotherapy and nephrectomy. This receptor was identified in a woman aged 50 to 65 with renal cell carcinoma.

The CDR3 protein is CASSLGPGFDTQYF. The CDR3 bases are TGTGCCAGCAGCTTGGGACCGGGGTTCGATACGCAGTATTTT. The chain joins TRBV5-6 to TRBJ2-3, with a weak D call TRBD2 (5 bases). V was cut by 0 bases and J by 6 bases, with 11 bases left in between. The CDR3 extends over 14 amino acids. Germline CDR1 is SGHDT and CDR2 is YYEEEE.